The clone carrying this T cell receptor beta chain was counted many times. Time point of the sample: newly diagnosed GD, antithyroid drugs for less than 3 months. The TCR library used RNA extracted from PBMCs. This sample was included in a study of regulatory T cells in long-lasting Graves disease. Libraries of TCR beta came from iRepertoire HTBI primers plus Arm-PCR of CDR3 regions. TCRdb independently ran MiXCR on the multiplex PCR reads; one entry per CDR3 protein. The sample lists 250,000 to 300,000 distinct CDR3 sequences, approximately 20% seen once, with around 15% in the top ten. CDR3 size: 13 residues. Germline CDR1 SGHTA, CDR2 FQGNSA. V lost 10 bases to trimming and J lost 5 bases; unmatched junction nucleotides: 10. This sample was shared with a second study, whose subject was T cells in Graves' hyperthyroidism and ophthalmopathy. That work contributes: Thyroid ultrasound, orbital computed tomography, clinical symptoms, and serum thyroxine and TRAb underpinned diagnoses.

The chain recombines TRBV7-2 with TRBJ2-5; TRBD2 matches at 7 bases. This sample comprised peripheral blood mononuclear cells (PBMCs), obtained at new diagnosis, from a patient treated with antithyroid drugs. This TCR derives from a woman aged 25-40 years with Graves disease. The CDR3 spells CATRVGGTETQYF. DNA for the CDR3: TGTGCCACCCGGGTGGGGGGGACGGAGACCCAGTACTTC.